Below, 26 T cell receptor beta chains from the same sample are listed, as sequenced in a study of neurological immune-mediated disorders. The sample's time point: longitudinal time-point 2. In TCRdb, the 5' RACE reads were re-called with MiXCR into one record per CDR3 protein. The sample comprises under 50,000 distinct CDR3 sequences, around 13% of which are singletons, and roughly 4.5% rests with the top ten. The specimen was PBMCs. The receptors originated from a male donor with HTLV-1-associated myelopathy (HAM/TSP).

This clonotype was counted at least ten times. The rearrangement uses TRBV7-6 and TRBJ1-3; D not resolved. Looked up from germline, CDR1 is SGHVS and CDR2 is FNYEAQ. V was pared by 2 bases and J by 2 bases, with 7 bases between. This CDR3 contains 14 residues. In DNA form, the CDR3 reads TGTGCCAGCAGCTTAACGGCAGCTGGAAACACCATATATTTT. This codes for CASSLTAAGNTIYF.

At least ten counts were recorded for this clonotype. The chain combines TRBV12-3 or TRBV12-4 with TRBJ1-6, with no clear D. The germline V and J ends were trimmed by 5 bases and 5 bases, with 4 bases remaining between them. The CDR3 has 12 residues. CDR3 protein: CASSANNSPLHF. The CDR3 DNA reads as TGTGCCAGCAGTGCAAATAATTCACCCCTCCACTTT.

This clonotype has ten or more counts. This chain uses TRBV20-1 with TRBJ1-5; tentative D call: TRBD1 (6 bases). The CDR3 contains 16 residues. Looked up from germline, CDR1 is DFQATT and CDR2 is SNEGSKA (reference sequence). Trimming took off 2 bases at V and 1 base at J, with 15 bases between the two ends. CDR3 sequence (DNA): TGCAGTGCTAGAAAAGGCAGGGGATTCAGCAATCAGCCCCAGCATTTT. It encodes CSARKGRGFSNQPQHF.

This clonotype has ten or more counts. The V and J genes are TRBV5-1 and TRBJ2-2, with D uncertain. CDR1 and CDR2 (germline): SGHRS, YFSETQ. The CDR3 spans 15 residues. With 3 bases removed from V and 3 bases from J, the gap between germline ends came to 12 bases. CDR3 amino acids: CASSSPWTDTGELFF. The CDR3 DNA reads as TGCGCCAGCAGCTCACCCTGGACGGACACCGGGGAGCTGTTTTTT.

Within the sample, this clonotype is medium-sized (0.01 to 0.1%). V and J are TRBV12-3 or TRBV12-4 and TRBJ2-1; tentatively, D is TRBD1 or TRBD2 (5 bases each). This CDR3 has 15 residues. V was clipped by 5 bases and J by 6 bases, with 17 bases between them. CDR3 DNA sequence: TGTGCCAGCAGTCCCAGGGCTAGCCGGGGCAATGAGCAGTTCTTC. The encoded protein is CASSPRASRGNEQFF.

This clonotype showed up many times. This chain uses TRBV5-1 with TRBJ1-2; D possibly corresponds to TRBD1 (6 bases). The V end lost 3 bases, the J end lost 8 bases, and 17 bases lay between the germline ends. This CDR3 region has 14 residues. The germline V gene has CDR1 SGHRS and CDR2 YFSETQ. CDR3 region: CASSSPDRLRGYTF. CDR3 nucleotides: TGCGCCAGCAGCTCCCCCGACAGGCTCCGGGGCTACACCTTC. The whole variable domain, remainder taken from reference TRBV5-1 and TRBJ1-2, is KAGVTQTPRYLIKTRGQQVTLSCSPISGHRSVSWYQQTPGQGLQFLFEYFSETQRNKGNFPGRFSGRQFSNSRSEMNVSTLELGDSALYLCASSSPDRLRGYTFGSGTRLTVV.

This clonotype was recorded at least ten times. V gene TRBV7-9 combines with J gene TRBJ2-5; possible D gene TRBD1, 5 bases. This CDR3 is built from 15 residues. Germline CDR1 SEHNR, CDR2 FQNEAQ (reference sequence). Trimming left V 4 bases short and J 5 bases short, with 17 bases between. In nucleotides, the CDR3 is TGTGCCAGCAGCTCCAGGGCGCCGACCGGGGAGACCCAGTACTTC. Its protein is CASSSRAPTGETQYF.

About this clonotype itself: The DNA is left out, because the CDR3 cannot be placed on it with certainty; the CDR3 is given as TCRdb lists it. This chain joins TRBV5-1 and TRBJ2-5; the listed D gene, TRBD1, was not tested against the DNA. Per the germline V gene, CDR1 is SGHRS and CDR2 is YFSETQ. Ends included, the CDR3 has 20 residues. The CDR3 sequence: CASSFYICSVIGGPVETQYF.

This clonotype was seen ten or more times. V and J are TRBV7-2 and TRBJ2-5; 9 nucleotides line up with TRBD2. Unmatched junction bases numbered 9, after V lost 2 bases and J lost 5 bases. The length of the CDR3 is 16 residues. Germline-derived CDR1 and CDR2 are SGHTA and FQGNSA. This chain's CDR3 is CASSLQPGLAQETQYF. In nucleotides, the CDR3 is TGTGCCAGCAGCTTACAGCCGGGACTAGCCCAGGAGACCCAGTACTTC. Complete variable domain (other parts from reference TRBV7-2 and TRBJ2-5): GAGVSQSPSNKVTEKGKDVELRCDPISGHTALYWYRQSLGQGLEFLIYFQGNSAPDKSGLPSDRFSAERTGGSVSTLTIQRTQQEDSAVYLCASSLQPGLAQETQYFGPGTRLLVL.

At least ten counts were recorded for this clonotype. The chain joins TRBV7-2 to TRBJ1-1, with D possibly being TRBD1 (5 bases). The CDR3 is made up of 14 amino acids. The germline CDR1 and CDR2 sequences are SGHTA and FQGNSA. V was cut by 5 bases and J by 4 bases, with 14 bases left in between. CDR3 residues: CASSPGRRGTEAFF. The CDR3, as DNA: TGTGCCAGCAGCCCGGGGCGTCGGGGCACTGAAGCTTTCTTT.

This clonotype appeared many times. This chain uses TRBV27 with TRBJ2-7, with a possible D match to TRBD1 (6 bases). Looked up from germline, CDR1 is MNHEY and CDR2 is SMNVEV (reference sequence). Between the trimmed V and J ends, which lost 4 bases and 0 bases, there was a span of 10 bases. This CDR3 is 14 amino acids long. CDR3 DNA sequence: TGTGCCAGCAGTTCCTACAGGGACTCCTACGAGCAGTACTTC. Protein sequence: CASSSYRDSYEQYF.

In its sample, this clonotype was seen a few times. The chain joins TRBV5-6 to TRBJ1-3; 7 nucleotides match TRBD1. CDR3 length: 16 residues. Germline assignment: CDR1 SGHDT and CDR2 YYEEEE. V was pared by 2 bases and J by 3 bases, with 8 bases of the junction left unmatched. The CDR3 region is CASSFGQVVFGNTIYF. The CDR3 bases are TGTGCCAGCAGCTTTGGACAGGTGGTATTTGGAAACACCATATATTTT.

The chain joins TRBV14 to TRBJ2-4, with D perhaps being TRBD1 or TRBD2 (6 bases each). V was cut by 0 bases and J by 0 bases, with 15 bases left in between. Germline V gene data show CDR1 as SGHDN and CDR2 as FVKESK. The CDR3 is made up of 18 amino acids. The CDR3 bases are TGTGCCAGCAGCCAAGAAGGAGGGGGGCCCGTAGCCAAAAACATTCAGTACTTC. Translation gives CASSQEGGGPVAKNIQYF.

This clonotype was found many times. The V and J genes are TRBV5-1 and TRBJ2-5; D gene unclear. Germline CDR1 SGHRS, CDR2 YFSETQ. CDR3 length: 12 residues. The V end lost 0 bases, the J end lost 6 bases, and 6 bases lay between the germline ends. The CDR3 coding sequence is TGCGCCAGCAGCTTGGCCTACCAGACCCAGTACTTC. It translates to CASSLAYQTQYF.

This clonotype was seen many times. In DNA form, the CDR3 reads TGCGCCAGCAGCTTCGGGGGCCCCTCCTACAATGAGCAGTTCTTC. It encodes CASSFGGPSYNEQFF. The chain is built from TRBV5-1 and TRBJ2-1; D possibly uses TRBD1 or TRBD2 (6 bases each). V shed 2 bases and J shed 0 bases, with 9 bases lying between them. The CDR3 loop spans 15 amino acids. Germline assignment: CDR1 SGHRS and CDR2 YFSETQ.

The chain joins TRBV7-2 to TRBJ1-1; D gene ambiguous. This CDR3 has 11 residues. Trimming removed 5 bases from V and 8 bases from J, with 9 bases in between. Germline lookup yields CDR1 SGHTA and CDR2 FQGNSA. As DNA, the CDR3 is TGTGCCAGCAGCGCTCGATTAGAAGCTTTCTTT. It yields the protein CASSARLEAFF.

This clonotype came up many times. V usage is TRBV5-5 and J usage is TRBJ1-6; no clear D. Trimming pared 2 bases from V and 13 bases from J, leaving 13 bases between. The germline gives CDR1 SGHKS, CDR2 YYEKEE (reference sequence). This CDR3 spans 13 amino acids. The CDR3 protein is CASSLTSAGPLHF. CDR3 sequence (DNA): TGTGCCAGCAGCTTAACCTCGGCGGGGCCCCTCCACTTT.

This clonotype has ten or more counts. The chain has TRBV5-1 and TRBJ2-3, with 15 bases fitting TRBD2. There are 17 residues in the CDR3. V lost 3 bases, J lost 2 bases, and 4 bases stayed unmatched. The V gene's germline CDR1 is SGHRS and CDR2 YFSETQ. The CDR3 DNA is TGCGCCAGCAGCTCCGGACTAGCGGGGGGGTACACAGATACGCAGTATTTT. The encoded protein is CASSSGLAGGYTDTQYF.

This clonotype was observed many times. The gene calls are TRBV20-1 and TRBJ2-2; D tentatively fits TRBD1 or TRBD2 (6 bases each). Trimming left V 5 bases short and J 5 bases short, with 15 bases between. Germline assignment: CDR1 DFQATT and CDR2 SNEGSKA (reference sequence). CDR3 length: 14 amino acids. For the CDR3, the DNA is TGCAGTGCTTCCGGGGGCGCTGCTACCGGGGAGCTGTTTTTT. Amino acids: CSASGGAATGELFF.

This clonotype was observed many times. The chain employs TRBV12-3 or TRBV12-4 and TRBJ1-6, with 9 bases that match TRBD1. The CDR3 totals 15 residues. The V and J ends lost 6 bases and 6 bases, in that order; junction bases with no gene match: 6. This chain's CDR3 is CASRLQGAGNSPLHF. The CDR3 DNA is TGTGCCAGCAGACTACAGGGGGCGGGTAATTCACCCCTCCACTTT.

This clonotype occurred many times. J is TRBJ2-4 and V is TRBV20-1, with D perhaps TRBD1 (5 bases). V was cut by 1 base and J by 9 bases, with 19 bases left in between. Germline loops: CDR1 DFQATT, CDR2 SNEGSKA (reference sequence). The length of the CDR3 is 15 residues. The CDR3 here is CSARGTTTGHGIQYF. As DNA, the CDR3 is TGCAGTGCTAGAGGCACAACCACAGGACACGGCATTCAGTACTTC.

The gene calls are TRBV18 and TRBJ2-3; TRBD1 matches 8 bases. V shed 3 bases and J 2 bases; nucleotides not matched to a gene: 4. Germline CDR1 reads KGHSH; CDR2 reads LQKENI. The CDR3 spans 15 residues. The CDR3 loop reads CASSPETGVTDTQYF. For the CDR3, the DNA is TGTGCCAGCTCACCTGAGACAGGGGTCACAGATACGCAGTATTTT. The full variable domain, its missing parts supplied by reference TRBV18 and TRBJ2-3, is NAGVMQNPRHLVRRRGQEARLRCSPMKGHSHVYWYRQLPEEGLKFMVYLQKENIIDESGMPKERFSAEFPKEGPSILRIQQVVRGDSAAYFCASSPETGVTDTQYFGPGTRLTVL.

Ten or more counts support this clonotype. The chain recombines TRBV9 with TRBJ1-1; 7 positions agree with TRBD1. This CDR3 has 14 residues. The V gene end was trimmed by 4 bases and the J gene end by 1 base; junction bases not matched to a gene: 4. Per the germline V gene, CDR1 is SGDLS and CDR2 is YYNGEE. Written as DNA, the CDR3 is TGTGCCAGCAGCCCGGGACAGAGGAACACTGAAGCTTTCTTT. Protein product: CASSPGQRNTEAFF.

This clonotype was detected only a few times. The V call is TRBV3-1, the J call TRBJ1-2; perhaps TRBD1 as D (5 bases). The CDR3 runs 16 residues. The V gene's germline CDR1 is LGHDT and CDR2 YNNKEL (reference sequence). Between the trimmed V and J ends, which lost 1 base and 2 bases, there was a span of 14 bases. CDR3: CASSQVGGRGNYGYTF. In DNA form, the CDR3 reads TGTGCCAGCAGCCAAGTGGGGGGACGAGGAAACTATGGCTACACCTTC.

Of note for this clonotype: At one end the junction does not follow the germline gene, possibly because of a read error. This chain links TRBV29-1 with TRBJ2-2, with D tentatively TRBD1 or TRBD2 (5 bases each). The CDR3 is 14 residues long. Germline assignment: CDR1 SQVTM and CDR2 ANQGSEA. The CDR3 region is CSVPRDPDTRELFF. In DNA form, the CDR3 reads TGCAGCGTTCCCCGGGACCCAGACACCAGGGAGCTGTTTTTT.

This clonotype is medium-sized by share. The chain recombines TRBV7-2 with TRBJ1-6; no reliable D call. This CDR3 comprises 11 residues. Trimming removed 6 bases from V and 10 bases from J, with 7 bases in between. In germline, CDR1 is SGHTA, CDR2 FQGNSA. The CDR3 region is CASRVESPLHF. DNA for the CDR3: TGTGCCAGCAGGGTAGAATCACCCCTCCACTTT.